This TCR beta chain was profiled in a study of T cell changes during pregnancy in multiple sclerosis. The protocol was immunoSEQ multiplex PCR, while the TCRdb copy is restricted to in-frame clones and leaves out a portion. The sample lists 95,000 to 150,000 clones; 93% were seen once. The CDR3 is 14 residues long. V shed 10 bases and J 7 bases; nucleotides not matched to a gene: 7. The germline V gene has CDR1 SGHNT and CDR2 YENEEA. This TCR derives from a female donor with multiple sclerosis, enrolled in a pregnancy study. Sample: peripheral blood, taken before pregnancy. V and J are TRBV11-3 and TRBJ2-2; 12 nucleotides align to TRBD2. CDR3 residues: CATRTSGTDGELFF. The CDR3 DNA follows: TGTGCCACTAGGACTAGCGGGACAGACGGGGAGCTGTTTTTT.